Reported below is one T cell receptor beta chain. No antigen is known for it. Unmatched junction bases numbered 3, after V lost 4 bases and J lost 3 bases. Germline CDR1 reads MNHEY; CDR2 reads SMNVEV (reference sequence). This CDR3 spans 14 amino acids. This sample was taken from a study of cytomegalovirus exposure and HLA in healthy donors. General study points: The study dropped some indistinguishable V segments, TRBV6-2 and TRBV6-3 among them. Later analysis suggested most CMV-associated TCR beta chains were HLA-restricted. Investigators reported 150 to 200 TCR beta chains as tied to cytomegalovirus.

Amplification used 60 Vbeta primers and 13 Jbeta primers. Produced via immunoSEQ multiplex PCR; TCRdb's table is partial and in-frame only. This sample yields under 150,000 clones, of which 60% to 80% are seen a single time; less than 2% belongs to the top ten. Whereas donors were nominally healthy upon sampling, unrecorded immune exposures were probable. What was sequenced was PBMCs. The TCR sequence derives from a woman aged 25 to 39 in good health and CMV-seronegative. This sequence joins TRBV27 and TRBJ1-1, with 9 bases that match TRBD1. CDR3: CASSSQGAYTEAFF. The CDR3 DNA is TGTGCCAGCAGTTCACAGGGGGCATACACTGAAGCTTTCTTT.